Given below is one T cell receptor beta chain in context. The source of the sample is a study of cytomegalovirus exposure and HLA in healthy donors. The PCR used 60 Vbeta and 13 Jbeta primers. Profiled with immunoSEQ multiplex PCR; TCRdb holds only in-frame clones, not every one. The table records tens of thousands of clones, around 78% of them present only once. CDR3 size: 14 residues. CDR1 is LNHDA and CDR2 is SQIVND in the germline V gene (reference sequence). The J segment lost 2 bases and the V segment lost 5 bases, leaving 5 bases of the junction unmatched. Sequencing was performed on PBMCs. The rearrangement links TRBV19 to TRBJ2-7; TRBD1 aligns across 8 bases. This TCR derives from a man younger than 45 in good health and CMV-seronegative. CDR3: CASSAGTGPYEQYV. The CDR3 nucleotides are TGTGCCAGTAGTGCTGGGACAGGCCCCTACGAGCAGTACGTC.